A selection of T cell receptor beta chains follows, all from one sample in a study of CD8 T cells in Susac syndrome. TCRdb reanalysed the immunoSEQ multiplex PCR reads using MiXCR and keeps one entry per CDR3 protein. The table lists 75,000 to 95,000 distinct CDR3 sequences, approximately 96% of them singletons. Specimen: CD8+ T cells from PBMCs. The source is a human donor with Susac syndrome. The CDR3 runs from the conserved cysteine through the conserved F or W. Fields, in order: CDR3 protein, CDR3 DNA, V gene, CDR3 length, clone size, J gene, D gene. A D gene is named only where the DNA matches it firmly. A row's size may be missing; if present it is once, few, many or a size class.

CDR3: CASSPISGVEGNIQYF
DNA: TGTGCCAGCAGCCCGATCTCAGGGGTGGAGGGAAACATTCAGTACTTC
V: TRBV27
length: 16
size: NA
J: TRBJ2-4
D: NA

CDR3: CSAVPGQEKLFF
DNA: TGCAGTGCTGTCCCGGGACAGGAAAAACTGTTTTTT
V: TRBV20-1
length: 12
size: once
J: TRBJ1-4
D: TRBD1

CDR3: CSASDGNNQPQHF
DNA: TGCAGTGCTAGTGACGGGAACAATCAGCCCCAGCATTTT
V: TRBV20-1
length: 13
size: NA
J: TRBJ1-5
D: NA

CDR3: CASSRQGPGNQPQHF
DNA: TGTGCCAGCAGTAGACAGGGACCCGGCAATCAGCCCCAGCATTTT
V: TRBV2
length: 15
size: once
J: TRBJ1-5
D: TRBD1

CDR3: CSARPGQGSRNTEAFF
DNA: TGCAGTGCTAGGCCGGGACAGGGGTCGAGGAACACTGAAGCTTTCTTT
V: TRBV20-1
length: 16
size: NA
J: TRBJ1-1
D: TRBD1

CDR3: CASSYSGLGANEQFF
DNA: TGTGCCAGCAGTTACTCGGGACTAGGGGCCAATGAGCAGTTCTTC
V: TRBV6-2/TRBV6-3
length: 15
size: NA
J: TRBJ2-1
D: TRBD2

CDR3: CASSPDAAGQYF
DNA: TGCGCCAGCAGCCCCGACGCGGCGGGGCAGTACTTC
V: TRBV5-1
length: 12
size: NA
J: TRBJ2-7
D: NA

CDR3: CASSVYGDSSYNSPLHF
DNA: TGTGCCAGCAGCGTATACGGTGATAGCTCCTATAATTCACCCCTCCACTTT
V: TRBV9
length: 17
size: NA
J: TRBJ1-6
D: NA

CDR3: CSARPQRGNEKLFF
DNA: TGCAGTGCAAGACCCCAGAGGGGTAATGAAAAACTGTTTTTT
V: TRBV20-1
length: 14
size: NA
J: TRBJ1-4
D: NA

CDR3: CASSSYPAGANTEAFF
DNA: TGCGCCAGCAGCTCGTACCCGGCAGGGGCGAACACTGAAGCTTTCTTT
V: TRBV4-1
length: 16
size: NA
J: TRBJ1-1
D: NA

CDR3: CASSVQGLDTQYF
DNA: TGTGCCAGCAGCGTGCAGGGTTTAGATACGCAGTATTTT
V: TRBV9
length: 13
size: NA
J: TRBJ2-3
D: NA

CDR3: CASRLTLTGLPEPQHF
DNA: TGTGCCAGTAGACTTACCCTCACAGGCCTCCCTGAGCCCCAGCATTTT
V: TRBV19
length: 16
size: NA
J: TRBJ1-5
D: NA

CDR3: CASNEGAGVRLFF
DNA: TGTGCCAGCAATGAAGGGGCTGGGGTTAGACTGTTTTTT
V: TRBV2
length: 13
size: NA
J: TRBJ1-4
D: NA

CDR3: CASSQDGSSPQHF
DNA: TGTGCCAGCAGCCAAGACGGTTCATCGCCCCAGCATTTT
V: TRBV3-1
length: 13
size: NA
J: TRBJ1-5
D: NA

CDR3: CASSQVGDRNTEAFF
DNA: TGTGCCAGCAGCCAAGTGGGGGACCGGAACACTGAAGCTTTCTTT
V: TRBV3-1
length: 15
size: NA
J: TRBJ1-1
D: NA

CDR3: CAWSVPGTGILPYEQYF
DNA: TGTGCCTGGAGTGTACCTGGGACAGGGATTTTACCCTACGAGCAGTACTTC
V: TRBV30
length: 17
size: NA
J: TRBJ2-7
D: TRBD1

CDR3: CASSALYPHNNEQFF
DNA: TGTGCCAGCAGTGCCTTATATCCCCACAACAATGAGCAGTTCTTC
V: TRBV25-1
length: 15
size: NA
J: TRBJ2-1
D: NA

CDR3: CAWSLGQNNEQFF
DNA: TGTGCCTGGAGTTTGGGACAGAACAATGAGCAGTTCTTC
V: TRBV30
length: 13
size: NA
J: TRBJ2-1
D: TRBD1

CDR3: CSARGLGNEQFF
DNA: TGCAGTGCTAGGGGACTAGGCAATGAGCAGTTCTTC
V: TRBV20-1
length: 12
size: NA
J: TRBJ2-1
D: TRBD2

CDR3: CATSRGVDLLGADTQYF
DNA: TGTGCCACCAGCAGGGGGGTGGACCTTTTGGGCGCAGATACGCAGTATTTT
V: TRBV15
length: 17
size: once
J: TRBJ2-3
D: NA

CDR3: CSARDASLVSNQPQHF
DNA: TGCAGTGCTAGAGACGCCTCTCTGGTCAGCAATCAGCCCCAGCATTTT
V: TRBV20-1
length: 16
size: NA
J: TRBJ1-5
D: NA

CDR3: CATSDDGASYEQYF
DNA: TGTGCCACCAGTGACGACGGAGCTTCCTACGAGCAGTACTTC
V: TRBV24-1
length: 14
size: NA
J: TRBJ2-7
D: NA